This T cell receptor (beta chain) is drawn from a study of T cells in localized non-small cell lung cancer. The study's findings and limits: Adjacent lung tissue had a median 57 of the top 100 clones found in the tumor.

Clones were read by immunoSEQ multiplex PCR, and TCRdb kept only the in-frame ones, dropping some. The sample yields around 16,000 clones, about 91% seen once. Remarks on this clone: Its target is not known.

This CDR3 has 16 residues. Looked up from germline, CDR1 is LNHDA and CDR2 is SQIVND (reference sequence). Trimming cost V 4 bases and J 0 bases; bases outside gene matches: 6. This TCR was recovered from a female donor older than 55 with stage III squamous cell lung carcinoma. The chain combines TRBV19 with TRBJ2-1; TRBD2 aligns across 7 bases. The input for sequencing was peripheral blood, taken before any cancer treatment. CDR3 protein: CASSRVAGSSYNEQFF. The CDR3 region has the DNA TGTGCCAGTAGTAGAGTAGCGGGTAGCTCCTACAATGAGCAGTTCTTC.